The sequence of this T cell receptor (beta chain) was determined in a study of T cells after yellow fever vaccination. TCRdb fed the 5' RACE reads into MiXCR, producing one record per CDR3 protein. The sample has a few hundred thousand distinct CDR3 sequences, 3.5% to 5% seen once. CDR1 and CDR2 from the germline V gene are LGHDT and YNNKEL (reference sequence). The CDR3 has 14 residues. The germline V and J ends were trimmed by 0 bases and 4 bases, with 8 bases remaining between them. The chain has TRBV3-1 and TRBJ2-3, with a possible D match to TRBD1 (6 bases). Sequencing used PBMCs, obtained 15 days after the yellow fever booster vaccination. This sequence originates from a man younger than 35 who received the YFV17D yellow fever vaccine. This CDR3 reads CASSQDYRADTQYF. As DNA, the CDR3 is TGTGCCAGCAGCCAAGATTACAGGGCAGATACGCAGTATTTT.